This note documents a single T cell receptor beta chain sequence. The antigen it recognizes is unknown. Base qualities were left out, and no much larger clone turns up one base away. Trimmed from V: 0 bases; trimmed from J: 5 bases; junction bases lacking a gene match: 9. From a lookup of the germline V gene, CDR1 and CDR2 are MGHRA and YSYEKL. There are 16 amino acids in the CDR3, from cysteine to phenylalanine inclusive. The retained sequence is limited to the CDR3, 48 bases, with the frame set at the first base. Whole blood was collected in K2EDTA tubes by collaborating institutions according to the institutions' own protocols. For TCRbeta analysis, collaborators shipped samples in one of three forms: frozen whole blood, isolated PBMCs, or DNA extracted from either of those sample types. These data belong to a study of blood T cell repertoires in COVID-19 (TCRdb year 2020). For the study in its entirety: Samples from collaborators originated in the United States, Italy and Spain and spanned both the acute and convalescent phases of COVID-19. The samples were drawn from two sources: the first 160 participants of the ongoing ImmuneRACE study, and 1,200 or so subjects contributed by 6 global collaborators. HLA class I and class II types, where available, came from metadata supplied by the sample provider rather than from assay-based typing. Deeply sampled blood TCRbeta repertoires from subjects exposed to, actively infected with, or recovered from COVID-19 were included in the dataset. The sample metadata nearly always contained a de-identified subject ID, COVID-19 status, age in years and sex. The prospective study material was composed of cDNA or gDNA derived from T cells, B-cell-depleted T cells, or PBMCs. The repertoires were released in a freely available public database intended as a resource for research on the immune response to SARS-CoV-2.

TCRbeta CDR3 regions were amplified from genomic DNA using the immunoSEQ Assay, a bias-controlled multiplex PCR. The study's own analysis went as follows. The number of nucleated cells in each sample was estimated by amplification of reference gene primers within the assay. To quantify the absolute abundance of each unique TCRbeta CDR3 rearrangement, sequence reads were collapsed and filtered. For each sample, productive Simpson clonality was calculated by taking the square root of Simpson's diversity index across productive rearrangements. TCRdb re-hosts the immuneACCESS table, in-frame sequences only. Its copies lack some clones; in the studies checked, an unresolved V gene accounts for under half of them, and the cause for the rest is not known. The D gene and trimming were derived from the DNA, and the V and J assignments and clone size from that table. This sample has approximately 150,000 clones in its table, and about 86% of those were observed once. The ten largest make up approximately 10% of the sample.

What the work shows at the level of the full study, not this receptor alone: How much clinical and demographic metadata was included differed by source and by participant, and the metadata was provided uncurated.

The sequencing input was peripheral blood. The sequence is built from TRBV4-1 and TRBJ2-7, with 8 middle bases fitting TRBD1. This sequence originates from a man between 65 and 85 years old with active or convalescent COVID-19. In nucleotide form, the sequence is TGCGCCAGCAGCCAAGATCCCCCAGGGGGCAAGGACGAGCAGTACTTC. Translated, this is CASSQDPPGGKDEQYF.